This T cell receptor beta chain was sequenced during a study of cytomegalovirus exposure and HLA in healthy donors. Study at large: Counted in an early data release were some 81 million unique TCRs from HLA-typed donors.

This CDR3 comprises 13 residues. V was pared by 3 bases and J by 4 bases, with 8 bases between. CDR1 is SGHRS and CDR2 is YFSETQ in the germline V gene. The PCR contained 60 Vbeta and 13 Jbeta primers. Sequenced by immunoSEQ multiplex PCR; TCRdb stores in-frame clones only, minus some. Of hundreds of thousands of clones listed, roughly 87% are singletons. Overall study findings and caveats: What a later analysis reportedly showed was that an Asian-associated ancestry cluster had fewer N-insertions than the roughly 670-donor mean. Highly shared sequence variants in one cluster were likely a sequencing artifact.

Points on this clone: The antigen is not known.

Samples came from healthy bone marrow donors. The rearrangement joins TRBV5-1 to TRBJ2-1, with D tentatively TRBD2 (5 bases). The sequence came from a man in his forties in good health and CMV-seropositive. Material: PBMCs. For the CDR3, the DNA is TGCGCCAGCAGCTGGACTGGGTACAATGAGCAGTTCTTC. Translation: CASSWTGYNEQFF.